What follows describes a single T cell receptor beta chain. Its specificity is unknown. This sample was taken from a study of cytomegalovirus exposure and HLA in healthy donors. General study findings and limits: Reportedly, a later analysis found an Asian-associated ancestry cluster had fewer N-insertions than the approximately 670-donor mean.

The PCR had 60 Vbeta and 13 Jbeta primers. Sequencing was performed with immunoSEQ multiplex PCR; in TCRdb, only in-frame clones are kept and a portion is missing. The top ten clones hold 1.5% to 2% of a sample with some 160,000 clones, over 75% of them seen once. The TCR was taken from a woman in her thirties in good health and CMV-seronegative. The sample consisted of PBMCs.

CDR3 in amino acids: CASSWTGNQPQHF. The CDR3 bases are TGTGCCAGCAGTTGGACAGGCAATCAGCCCCAGCATTTT. The V and J genes are TRBV27 and TRBJ1-5, with D perhaps matching TRBD1 (6 bases). This CDR3 has 13 residues. The germline V gene has CDR1 MNHEY and CDR2 SMNVEV (reference sequence). V gave up 4 bases and J gave up 2 bases, with 6 bases separating them.